This TCR beta chain was identified during a study of blood T cell repertoires in COVID-19. Seattle patients were enrolled while actively infected and followed longitudinally. Sequenced by immunoSEQ multiplex PCR; TCRdb stores in-frame clones only, minus some. Here the sample spans approximately 460,000 clones, approximately 89% being singletons. The sequence came from a man in his late teens or twenties with COVID-19, enrolled during active disease. The sample taken for sequencing was peripheral blood.

CDR3 DNA: TGTGCCAGCCGCAAGGCAGGGCGGTTGGAGACCCAGTACTTC. It yields the protein CASRKAGRLETQYF. The chain joins TRBV7-6 to TRBJ2-5, with D perhaps matching TRBD1 (5 bases). V gave up 8 bases and J gave up 5 bases, with 18 bases separating them. This CDR3 spans 14 amino acids. The germline gives CDR1 SGHVS, CDR2 FNYEAQ.